This entry lists 2 T cell receptor beta chains sequenced from one sample in a study of immune heterogeneity within non-small cell lung tumors. Per sample, about 610 ng of bulk tumor genomic DNA was the template used. Surgeons took several biopsies per primary tumor, spaced far apart, during surgery. Curative surgery was performed on patients who had untreated, newly diagnosed non-small cell lung cancer. It was with 32 V and 13 J primers that multiplex PCR amplified TCR beta CDR3. MiXCR, run by TCRdb on the multiplex PCR reads, gives a single entry per CDR3 protein. Among 9,400 or so distinct CDR3 sequences listed, 31% were seen once. The sequenced sample consisted of lung tumor tissue. These receptors were collected from a man in his 60s with non-small cell lung cancer.

This clonotype has at least ten counts. CDR3 sequence: CATSYGLALETQYF. CDR3 bases: TGTGCCACCAGCTACGGACTAGCTCTAGAGACCCAGTACTTC. The rearrangement links TRBV15 to TRBJ2-5; 8 nucleotides match TRBD2. The germline V gene encodes CDR1 LNHNV and CDR2 YYDKDF (reference sequence). Trimming at V came to 5 bases and at J to 4 bases, leaving 6 bases not matched to a gene. CDR3 length: 14 residues.

About this clonotype itself: This may arise from a read error, as a much more abundant clone is one base away. V usage is TRBV5-1 and J usage is TRBJ2-7; weak D call: TRBD2 (6 bases). The CDR3 spans 13 residues. CDR1 and CDR2 from the germline V gene are SGHRS and YFSETQ. CDR3 loop: CASSPLAKYGQYF. In nucleotides, the CDR3 is TGCGCCAGCAGCCCCCTAGCGAAATACGGGCAGTACTTC. The full variable domain, rest sourced from reference TRBV5-1 and TRBJ2-7, is KAGVTQTPRYLIKTRGQQVTLSCSPISGHRSVSWYQQTPGQGLQFLFEYFSETQRNKGNFPGRFSGRQFSNSRSEMNVSTLELGDSALYLCASSPLAKYGQYFGPGTRLTVT.